The rows below give T cell receptor beta chains drawn from one sample of a study of neurological immune-mediated disorders. TCRdb reprocessed the 5' RACE reads via MiXCR and lists one record per CDR3 protein. The sample carries 90,000 to 150,000 distinct CDR3 sequences, about 3.2% recorded once. The specimen was PBMCs. The receptors derive from a woman aged 30 to 39 with multiple sclerosis. Each CDR3 is given with its conserved first and last residue. The D gene is left open where the match is weak. Not every row has a clone size; where given, it reads once, few, many or a size class.

size: many; V: TRBV12-3/TRBV12-4; D: NA; J: TRBJ2-2; DNA: TGTGCCAGCAGTTTAGGGAGTCAGAACGGGGAGCTGTTTTTT; CDR3: CASSLGSQNGELFF
size: few; V: TRBV20-1; D: NA; J: TRBJ1-1; DNA: TGCAGTGCTAGTGGACCTATCAACACTGAAGCTTTCTTT; CDR3: CSASGPINTEAFF
size: many; V: TRBV29-1; D: NA; J: TRBJ2-3; DNA: TGCAGCGTTGCCAAACTAGGGTCGGATACGCAGTATTTT; CDR3: CSVAKLGSDTQYF
size: many; V: TRBV6-5; D: NA; J: TRBJ2-7; DNA: TGTGCCAGCAGTTACCAGGGGGGTTCCTACGAGCAGTACTTC; CDR3: CASSYQGGSYEQYF
size: many; V: TRBV9; D: TRBD1; J: TRBJ1-4; DNA: TGTGCCAGCAGCGTTGGGGACAGGCGAGGTTCGGAAAAACTGTTTTTT; CDR3: CASSVGDRRGSEKLFF
size: NA; V: TRBV15; D: NA; J: TRBJ2-1; DNA: TGTGCCACCAGCAGACAGGGTCATGAGCAGTTCTTC; CDR3: CATSRQGHEQFF
size: many; V: TRBV27; D: TRBD1; J: TRBJ1-1; DNA: TGTGCCACCCTAGATACCACAGGGGTTGAAGCTTTCTTT; CDR3: CATLDTTGVEAFF
size: many; V: TRBV7-2; D: NA; J: TRBJ2-1; DNA: TGTGCCAGCAGCAATTCGGGGTCCCAAAGAGGGCAGTTCTTC; CDR3: CASSNSGSQRGQFF
size: many; V: TRBV9; D: NA; J: TRBJ1-4; DNA: TGTGCCAGCAGCGTTGGAGGGCAGGGTGAAAAACTGTTTTTT; CDR3: CASSVGGQGEKLFF
size: few; V: TRBV11-2; D: NA; J: TRBJ1-1; DNA: TGTGACAGCAGCTTAGATCTTGGCGAAGCTTTCTTT; CDR3: CDSSLDLGEAFF
size: many; V: TRBV20-1; D: NA; J: TRBJ2-3; DNA: TGCAGTGCGGCCGGGGGCCCACTTTTGGGTACGCAGTATTTT; CDR3: CSAAGGPLLGTQYF
size: many; V: TRBV4-3; D: NA; J: TRBJ1-6; DNA: TGCGCCAGCAGCCAAGGGGGGGAGAATTCACCCCTCCACTTT; CDR3: CASSQGGENSPLHF
size: many; V: TRBV7-9; D: TRBD1; J: TRBJ2-2; DNA: TGTGCCAGCAGGAACAGGGGGCATGGCACCGGGGAGCTGTTTTTT; CDR3: CASRNRGHGTGELFF
size: many; V: TRBV3-1; D: NA; J: TRBJ1-2; DNA: TGTGCCAGCAGCCACCAGGGACTGCCGCTCTTTTATGGCTACACCTTC; CDR3: CASSHQGLPLFYGYTF
size: many; V: TRBV7-2; D: NA; J: TRBJ2-2; DNA: TGTGCCAGCAGCTTAGGGTTAGGCCAGGGGCGCACCGGGGAGCTGTTTTTT; CDR3: CASSLGLGQGRTGELFF
size: few; V: TRBV29-1; D: TRBD1; J: TRBJ2-2; DNA: TGCAGCGTAGCAGCCGGGACAGTGAACACCGGGGAGCTGTTTTTT; CDR3: CSVAAGTVNTGELFF
size: many; V: TRBV5-6; D: NA; J: TRBJ2-3; DNA: TGTGCCAGCAGCTTGCCCGGCGCAGATACGCAGTATTTT; CDR3: CASSLPGADTQYF
size: many; V: TRBV5-8; D: NA; J: TRBJ2-1; DNA: TGTGCCAGCAGCTTTTCATATGGGAGTGGGTCCTACAATGAGCAGTTCTTC; CDR3: CASSFSYGSGSYNEQFF
size: many; V: TRBV7-2; D: NA; J: TRBJ2-3; DNA: TGTGCCAGCAGACGGGACACGGGTGCAGATACGCAGTATTTT; CDR3: CASRRDTGADTQYF
size: NA; V: TRBV6-2/TRBV6-3; D: TRBD2; J: TRBJ2-1; DNA: TGTGCCAGCAGTTACTTAGCGGGGGGTCGATACAATGAGCAGTTCTTC; CDR3: CASSYLAGGRYNEQFF
size: many; V: TRBV2; D: TRBD1; J: TRBJ2-7; DNA: TGTGCCAGCAGGTTACAGGGGGCAGTATACGAGCAGTACTTC; CDR3: CASRLQGAVYEQYF
size: few; V: TRBV19; D: NA; J: TRBJ1-5; DNA: TGTGCCAGTAGTTCACAGGAGGGGGGAAATCAGCCCCAGCATTTT; CDR3: CASSSQEGGNQPQHF
size: many; V: TRBV12-3/TRBV12-4; D: NA; J: TRBJ1-2; DNA: TGTGCCAGCAGTTCCGGGACGAAGTCGTATGGCTACACCTTC; CDR3: CASSSGTKSYGYTF
size: many; V: TRBV5-6; D: NA; J: TRBJ2-3; DNA: TGTGCCAGCAGCTCAATTGACGGTCCGCCGACAGATACGCAGTATTTT; CDR3: CASSSIDGPPTDTQYF
size: many; V: TRBV12-3/TRBV12-4; D: NA; J: TRBJ1-1; DNA: TGTGCCAGCAGTCCCTGGGCCTTGGGGAACACTGAAGCTTTCTTT; CDR3: CASSPWALGNTEAFF
size: many; V: TRBV27; D: NA; J: TRBJ2-1; DNA: TGTGCCAGCAGTTTATCTTGGCAGACCTACAATGAGCAGTTCTTC; CDR3: CASSLSWQTYNEQFF
size: many; V: TRBV20-1; D: TRBD1; J: TRBJ2-7; DNA: TGCAGTGCTAGAAGGTGGGACAGGGAGTACGAGCAGTACTTC; CDR3: CSARRWDREYEQYF
size: NA; V: TRBV11-2; D: NA; J: TRBJ2-7; DNA: TGTGCCAGCAGCTTCGTGATCTACGAGCAGTACTTC; CDR3: CASSFVIYEQYF
size: many; V: TRBV5-1; D: NA; J: TRBJ1-1; DNA: TGCGCCAGCAGCTTGGCCGGAGGTGCCTCAGCTTTCTTT; CDR3: CASSLAGGASAFF
size: many; V: TRBV5-6; D: NA; J: TRBJ2-5; DNA: TGTGCCAGCAGCCCAACAGGGATCCAAGAGACCCAGTACTTC; CDR3: CASSPTGIQETQYF
size: many; V: TRBV12-3/TRBV12-4; D: NA; J: TRBJ1-1; DNA: TGTGCCAGCAGTTGGCAGGGAGGTACTGAAGCTTTCTTT; CDR3: CASSWQGGTEAFF
size: many; V: TRBV7-6; D: NA; J: TRBJ2-1; DNA: TGTGCCAGCAGCTTACCCCCTCATCCTGTCGATGAGCAGTTCTTC; CDR3: CASSLPPHPVDEQFF
size: many; V: TRBV28; D: TRBD1; J: TRBJ2-1; DNA: TGTGCCAGCAGAGACCGGGACAGCAATGAGCAGTTCTTC; CDR3: CASRDRDSNEQFF
size: many; V: TRBV7-2; D: NA; J: TRBJ2-1; DNA: TGTGCCAGCAGCCCACAATGGGGACTCTCCGATGAGCAGTTCTTC; CDR3: CASSPQWGLSDEQFF
size: NA; V: TRBV6-5; D: NA; J: TRBJ1-1; DNA: TGTGCCAGCAGTTACTCGAAGGACAGTTGGCACACTGAAGCTTTCTTT; CDR3: CASSYSKDSWHTEAFF
size: many; V: TRBV29-1; D: NA; J: TRBJ2-7; DNA: TGCAGCGTTCAGGGGGGGCAGTCCTACGAGCAGTACTTC; CDR3: CSVQGGQSYEQYF
size: many; V: TRBV5-1; D: NA; J: TRBJ1-1; DNA: TGCGCCAGCAGCCCCAACAGGGTAAACACTGAAGCTTTCTTT; CDR3: CASSPNRVNTEAFF
size: many; V: TRBV5-1; D: NA; J: TRBJ1-2; DNA: TGCGCCAGCAGCTTAAATGCGGGGACCCAAGTCTATGGCTACACCTTC; CDR3: CASSLNAGTQVYGYTF
size: few; V: TRBV20-1; D: NA; J: TRBJ2-5; DNA: TGCAGTGCTCGGGGGTTAACGTATGCAGAGACCCAGTACTTC; CDR3: CSARGLTYAETQYF
size: many; V: TRBV12-3/TRBV12-4; D: TRBD1; J: TRBJ1-6; DNA: TGTGCCAGCAGTTTAACCGGGACAGGGGTTTATTCACCCCTCCACTTT; CDR3: CASSLTGTGVYSPLHF